Below are 5 T cell receptor beta chains sequenced from a single sample in a study of blood T cell repertoires in COVID-19 (dated by TCRdb to the early 2020s). Library creation used the immunoSEQ multiplex PCR assay. TCRdb took over this immuneACCESS table, retaining in-frame rearrangements with V and J assigned. Such tables are incomplete; in checked studies, under half of the missing clones stem from an unresolved V gene, and the remainder is unexplained. The sample table contains roughly 120,000 clones; only one count was recorded for around 80% of them. The ten largest clones add up to less than 15% of the sample. The sample was peripheral blood. The receptors come from a woman aged 60 to 75 with acute or convalescent COVID-19.

The rearrangement joins TRBV5-4 to TRBJ1-2, with D unresolved. Germline V lookup: CDR1 SGHNT, CDR2 YYREEE (reference sequence). The length of the CDR3 is 12 residues. Trimming stripped 0 bases from V and 9 bases from J, with 9 bases between. The CDR3 reads CASSLVGSRYTF. The DNA for the CDR3 is TGTGCCAGCAGCTTGGTGGGCAGCCGCTACACCTTC.

V and J are TRBV5-1 and TRBJ1-1; TRBD1 matches 7 bases. CDR1 is SGHRS and CDR2 is YFSETQ in the germline V gene. Trimming took 5 bases from V and 4 from J; bases not matched to a gene: 14. This CDR3 has 16 residues. In nucleotides, the CDR3 is TGCGCCAGCAGGGAGGGACAGACAATCCGGGTCACTGAAGCTTTCTTT. Amino acid sequence: CASREGQTIRVTEAFF. Drawing the rest from reference TRBV5-1 and TRBJ1-1, the complete variable domain is KAGVTQTPRYLIKTRGQQVTLSCSPISGHRSVSWYQQTPGQGLQFLFEYFSETQRNKGNFPGRFSGRQFSNSRSEMNVSTLELGDSALYLCASREGQTIRVTEAFFGQGTRLTVV.

The chain has TRBV5-6 and TRBJ1-2; 7 bases agree with TRBD1. Germline assignment: CDR1 SGHDT and CDR2 YYEEEE. V lost 5 bases and J lost 7; bases outside the gene matches: 11. The CDR3 covers 14 residues. Here the CDR3 DNA reads TGTGCCAGCAGTTCGAGGGGGCTGTATTTTGGCTACACCTTC. Its protein is CASSSRGLYFGYTF.

This clone turned up a few times. The chain has TRBV19 and TRBJ1-3; TRBD1 agrees at 7 bases. V was clipped by 5 bases and J by 0 bases; unmatched bases: 7. This CDR3 region has 16 residues. Germline CDR1 LNHDA, CDR2 SQIVND (reference sequence). CDR3 in amino acids: CASSRTGPLSGNTIYF. CDR3 DNA sequence: TGTGCCAGTAGTCGGACAGGCCCCCTCTCTGGAAACACCATATATTTT.

The V call is TRBV21-1, the J call TRBJ2-2; TRBD2, the table's D call, lacks a check against the DNA. TRBV21-1 corresponds to a pseudogene. This CDR3 spans 18 amino acids. The CDR3 nucleotides are TGTGCCAGCAGCAAAGGCACCAGCGGGGCCGCGAACACCGGGGAGCTGTTTTTT. Residues: CASSKGTSGAANTGELFF.